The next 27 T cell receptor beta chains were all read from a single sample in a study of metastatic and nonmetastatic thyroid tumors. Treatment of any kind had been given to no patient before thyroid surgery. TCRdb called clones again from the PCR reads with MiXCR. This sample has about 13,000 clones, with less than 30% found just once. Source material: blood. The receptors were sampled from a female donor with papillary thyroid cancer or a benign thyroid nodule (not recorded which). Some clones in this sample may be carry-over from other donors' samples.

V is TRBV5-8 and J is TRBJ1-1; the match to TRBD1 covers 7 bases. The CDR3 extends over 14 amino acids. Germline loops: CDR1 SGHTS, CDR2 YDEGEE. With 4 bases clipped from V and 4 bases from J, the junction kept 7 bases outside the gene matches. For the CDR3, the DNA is TGTGCCAGCAGCACAGGACAGGTGAGCACTGAAGCTTTCTTT. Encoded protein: CASSTGQVSTEAFF. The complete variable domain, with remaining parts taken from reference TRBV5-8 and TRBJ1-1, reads EAGVTQSPTHLIKTRGQQATLRCSPISGHTSVYWYQQALGLGLQFLLWYDEGEERNRGNFPPRFSGRQFPNYSSELNVNALELEDSALYLCASSTGQVSTEAFFGQGTRLTVV.

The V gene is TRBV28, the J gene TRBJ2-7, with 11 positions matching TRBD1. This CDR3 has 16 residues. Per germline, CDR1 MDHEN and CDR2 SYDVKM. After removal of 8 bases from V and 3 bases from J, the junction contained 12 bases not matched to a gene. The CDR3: CASVPSSGTGGYEQYV. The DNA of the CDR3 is TGTGCCAGCGTACCCTCAAGCGGGACAGGGGGCTACGAGCAGTACGTC.

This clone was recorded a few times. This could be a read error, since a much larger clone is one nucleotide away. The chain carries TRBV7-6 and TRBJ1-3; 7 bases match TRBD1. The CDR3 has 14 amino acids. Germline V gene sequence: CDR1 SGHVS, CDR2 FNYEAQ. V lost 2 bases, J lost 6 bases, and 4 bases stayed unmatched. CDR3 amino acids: CASSLNRGINTIYF. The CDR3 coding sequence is TGTGCCAGCAGCTTAAACAGGGGAATAAACACCATATATTTT.

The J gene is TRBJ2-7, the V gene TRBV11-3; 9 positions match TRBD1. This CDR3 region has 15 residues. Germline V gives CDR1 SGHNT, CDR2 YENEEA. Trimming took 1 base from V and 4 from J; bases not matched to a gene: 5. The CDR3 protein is CASSLAGTGIYEQYF. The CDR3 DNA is TGTGCCAGCAGCTTAGCCGGGACAGGGATATACGAGCAGTACTTC.

In DNA form, the CDR3 reads TGCAGTGCTAGAGACCCTCTAGCGGGAGGCCAAGAGACCCAGTACTTC. Protein product: CSARDPLAGGQETQYF. The chain has TRBV20-1 and TRBJ2-5; 11 bases are a match to TRBD2. V shed 0 bases and J 1 base; nucleotides not matched to a gene: 4. The CDR3 has 16 amino acids. The V gene's germline CDR1 is DFQATT and CDR2 SNEGSKA (reference sequence).

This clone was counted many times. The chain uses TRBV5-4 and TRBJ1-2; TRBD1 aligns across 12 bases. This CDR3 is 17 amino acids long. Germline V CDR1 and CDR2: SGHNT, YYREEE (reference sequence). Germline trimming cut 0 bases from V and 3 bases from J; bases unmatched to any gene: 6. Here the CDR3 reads CASSLGGQGARYYGYTF. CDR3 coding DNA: TGTGCCAGCAGCTTGGGGGGACAGGGGGCGCGGTACTATGGCTACACCTTC. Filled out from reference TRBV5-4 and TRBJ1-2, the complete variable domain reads ETGVTQSPTHLIKTRGQQVTLRCSSQSGHNTVSWYQQALGQGPQFIFQYYREEENGRGNFPPRFSGLQFPNYSSELNVNALELDDSALYLCASSLGGQGARYYGYTFGSGTRLTVV.

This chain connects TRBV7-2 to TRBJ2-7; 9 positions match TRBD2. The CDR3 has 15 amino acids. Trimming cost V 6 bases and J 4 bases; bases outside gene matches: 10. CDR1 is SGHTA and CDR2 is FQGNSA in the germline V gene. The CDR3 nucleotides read TGTGCCAGCAGTATCGCGGGAGGGCCAGGGTACGAGCAGTACTTC. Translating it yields CASSIAGGPGYEQYF.

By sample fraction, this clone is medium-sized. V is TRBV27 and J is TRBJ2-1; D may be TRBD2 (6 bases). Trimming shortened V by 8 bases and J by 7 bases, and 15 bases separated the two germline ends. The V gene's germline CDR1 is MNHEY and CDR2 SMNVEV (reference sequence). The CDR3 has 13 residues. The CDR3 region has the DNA TGTGCCAGCGGGTTTCCCGGGAGAAATGAGCAGTTCTTC. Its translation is CASGFPGRNEQFF.

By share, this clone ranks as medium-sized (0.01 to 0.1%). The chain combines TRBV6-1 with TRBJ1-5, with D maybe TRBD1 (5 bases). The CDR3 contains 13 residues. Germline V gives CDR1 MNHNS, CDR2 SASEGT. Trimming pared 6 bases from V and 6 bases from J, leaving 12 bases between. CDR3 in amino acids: CASRGDFGQPQHF. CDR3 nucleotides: TGTGCCAGCAGGGGGGATTTCGGTCAGCCCCAGCATTTT.

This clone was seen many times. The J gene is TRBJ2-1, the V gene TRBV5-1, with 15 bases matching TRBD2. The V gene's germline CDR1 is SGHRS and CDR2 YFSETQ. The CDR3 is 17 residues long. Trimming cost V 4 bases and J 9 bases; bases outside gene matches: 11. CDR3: CASSEYGLAGGQAEQFF. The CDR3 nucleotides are TGCGCCAGCAGCGAGTACGGACTAGCGGGGGGGCAGGCTGAGCAGTTCTTC. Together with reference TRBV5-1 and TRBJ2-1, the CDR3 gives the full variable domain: KAGVTQTPRYLIKTRGQQVTLSCSPISGHRSVSWYQQTPGQGLQFLFEYFSETQRNKGNFPGRFSGRQFSNSRSEMNVSTLELGDSALYLCASSEYGLAGGQAEQFFGPGTRLTVL.

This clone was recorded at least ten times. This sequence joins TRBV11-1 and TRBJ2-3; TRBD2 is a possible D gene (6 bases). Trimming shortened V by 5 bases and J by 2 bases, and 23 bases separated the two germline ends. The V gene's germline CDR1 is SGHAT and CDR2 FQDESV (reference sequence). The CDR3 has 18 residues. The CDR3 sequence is CASSQPTRRESYTDTQYF. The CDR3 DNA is TGTGCCAGCAGCCAACCAACTAGACGGGAGTCATACACAGATACGCAGTATTTT. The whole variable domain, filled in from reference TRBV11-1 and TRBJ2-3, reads EAEVAQSPRYKITEKSQAVAFWCDPISGHATLYWYRQILGQGPELLVQFQDESVVDDSQLPKDRFSAERLKGVDSTLKIQPAELGDSAMYLCASSQPTRRESYTDTQYFGPGTRLTVL.

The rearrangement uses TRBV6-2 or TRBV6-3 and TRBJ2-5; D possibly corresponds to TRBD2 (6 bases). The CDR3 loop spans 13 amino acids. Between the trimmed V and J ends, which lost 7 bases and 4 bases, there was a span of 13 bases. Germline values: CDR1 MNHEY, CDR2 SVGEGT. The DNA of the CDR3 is TGTGCCAGCACTTTACGGCGGGGAGAGACCCAGTACTTC. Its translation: CASTLRRGETQYF.

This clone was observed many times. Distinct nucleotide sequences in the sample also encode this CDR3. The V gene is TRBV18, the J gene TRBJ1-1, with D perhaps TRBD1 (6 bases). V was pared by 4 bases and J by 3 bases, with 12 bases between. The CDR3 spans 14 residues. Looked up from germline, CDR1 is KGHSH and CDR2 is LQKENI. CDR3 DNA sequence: TGTGCCAGCTCACTTACAGGGTTTGACACTGAAGCTTTCTTT. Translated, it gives CASSLTGFDTEAFF.

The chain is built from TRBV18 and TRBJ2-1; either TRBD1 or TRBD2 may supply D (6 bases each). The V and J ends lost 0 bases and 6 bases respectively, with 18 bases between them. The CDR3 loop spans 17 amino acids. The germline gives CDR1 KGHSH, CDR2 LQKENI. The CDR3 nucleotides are TGTGCCAGCTCACCACCTACGATGGGGGGCTATCGCAATGAGCAGTTCTTC. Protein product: CASSPPTMGGYRNEQFF. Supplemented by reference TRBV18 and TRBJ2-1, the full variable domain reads NAGVMQNPRHLVRRRGQEARLRCSPMKGHSHVYWYRQLPEEGLKFMVYLQKENIIDESGMPKERFSAEFPKEGPSILRIQQVVRGDSAAYFCASSPPTMGGYRNEQFFGPGTRLTVL.

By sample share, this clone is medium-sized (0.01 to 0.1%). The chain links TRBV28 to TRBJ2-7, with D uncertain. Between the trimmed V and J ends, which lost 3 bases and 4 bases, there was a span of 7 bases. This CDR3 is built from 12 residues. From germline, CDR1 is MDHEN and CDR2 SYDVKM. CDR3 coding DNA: TGTGCCAGCAGTTTGGGTGATTACGAGCAGTACTTC. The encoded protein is CASSLGDYEQYF.

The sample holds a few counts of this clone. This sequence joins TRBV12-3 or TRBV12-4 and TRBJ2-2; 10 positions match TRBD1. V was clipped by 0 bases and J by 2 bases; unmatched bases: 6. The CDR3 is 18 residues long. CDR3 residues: CASSLAFGTGVNTGELFF. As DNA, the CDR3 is TGTGCCAGCAGTTTAGCGTTTGGGACAGGGGTAAACACCGGGGAGCTGTTTTTT.

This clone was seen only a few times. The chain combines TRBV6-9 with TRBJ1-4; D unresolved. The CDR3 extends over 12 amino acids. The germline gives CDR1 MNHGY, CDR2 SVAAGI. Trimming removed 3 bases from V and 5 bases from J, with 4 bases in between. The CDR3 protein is CASSYRNEKLFF. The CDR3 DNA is TGTGCCAGCAGTTACAGGAATGAAAAACTGTTTTTT.

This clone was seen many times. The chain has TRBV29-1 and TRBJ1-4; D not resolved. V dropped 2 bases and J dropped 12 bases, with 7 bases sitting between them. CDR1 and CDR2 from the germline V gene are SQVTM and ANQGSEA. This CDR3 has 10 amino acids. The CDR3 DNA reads TGCAGCGTTGAATCCGGAGAACTGTTTTTT. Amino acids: CSVESGELFF. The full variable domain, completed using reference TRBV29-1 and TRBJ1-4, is SAVISQKPSRDICQRGTSLTIQCQVDSQVTMMFWYRQQPGQSLTLIATANQGSEATYESGFVIDKFPISRPNLTFSTLTVSNMSPEDSSIYLCSVESGELFFGSGTQLSVL.

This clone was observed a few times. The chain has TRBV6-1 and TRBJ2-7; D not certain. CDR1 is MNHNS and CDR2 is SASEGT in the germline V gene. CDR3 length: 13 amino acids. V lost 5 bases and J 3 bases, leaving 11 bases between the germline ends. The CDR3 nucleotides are TGTGCCAGCAGTCTCGGCGGCGGCTACGAGCAGTACTTC. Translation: CASSLGGGYEQYF.

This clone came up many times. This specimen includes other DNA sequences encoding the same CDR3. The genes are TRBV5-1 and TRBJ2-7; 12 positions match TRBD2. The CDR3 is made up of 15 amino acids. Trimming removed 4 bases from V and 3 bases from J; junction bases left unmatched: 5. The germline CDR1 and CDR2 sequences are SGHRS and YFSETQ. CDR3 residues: CASSPRTSGVYEQYF. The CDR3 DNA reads TGCGCCAGCAGCCCACGGACTAGCGGGGTCTACGAGCAGTACTTC.

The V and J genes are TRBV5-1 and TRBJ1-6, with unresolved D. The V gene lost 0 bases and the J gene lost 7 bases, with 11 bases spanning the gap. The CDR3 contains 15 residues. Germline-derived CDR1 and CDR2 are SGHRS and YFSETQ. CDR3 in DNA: TGCGCCAGCAGCTTGGTGGGGATAATGAATTCACCCCTCCACTTT. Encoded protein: CASSLVGIMNSPLHF.

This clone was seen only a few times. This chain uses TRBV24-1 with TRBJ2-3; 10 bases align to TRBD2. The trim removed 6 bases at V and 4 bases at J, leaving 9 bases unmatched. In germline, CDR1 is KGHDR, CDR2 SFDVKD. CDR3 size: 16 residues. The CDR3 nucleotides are TGTGCCACCAGTTATTCGCTAGCGGGAGAAGCAGATACGCAGTATTTT. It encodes CATSYSLAGEADTQYF.

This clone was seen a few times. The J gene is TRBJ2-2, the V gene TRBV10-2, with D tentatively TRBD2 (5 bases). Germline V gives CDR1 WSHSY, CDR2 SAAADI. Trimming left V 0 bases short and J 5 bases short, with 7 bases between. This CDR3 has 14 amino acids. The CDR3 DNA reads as TGCGCCAGCAGTGAGTCCCGGGGAACCGGGGAGCTGTTTTTT. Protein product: CASSESRGTGELFF.

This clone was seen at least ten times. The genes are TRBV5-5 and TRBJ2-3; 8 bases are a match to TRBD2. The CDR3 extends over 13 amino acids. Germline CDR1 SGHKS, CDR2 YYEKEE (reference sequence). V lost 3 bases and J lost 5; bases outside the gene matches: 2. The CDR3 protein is CASSYSGGDTQYF. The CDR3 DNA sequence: TGTGCCAGCAGCTACAGCGGGGGAGATACGCAGTATTTT.

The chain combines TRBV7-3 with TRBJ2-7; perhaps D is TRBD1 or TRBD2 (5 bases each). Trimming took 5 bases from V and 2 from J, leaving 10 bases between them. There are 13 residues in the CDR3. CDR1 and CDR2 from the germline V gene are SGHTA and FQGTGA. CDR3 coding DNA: TGTGCCAGCAGCCGGGGACCAACCTACGAGCAGTACTTC. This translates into CASSRGPTYEQYF. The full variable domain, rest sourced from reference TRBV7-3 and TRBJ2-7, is GAGVSQTPSNKVTEKGKYVELRCDPISGHTALYWYRQSLGQGPEFLIYFQGTGAADDSGLPNDRFFAVRPEGSVSTLKIQRTERGDSAVYLCASSRGPTYEQYFGPGTRLTVT.

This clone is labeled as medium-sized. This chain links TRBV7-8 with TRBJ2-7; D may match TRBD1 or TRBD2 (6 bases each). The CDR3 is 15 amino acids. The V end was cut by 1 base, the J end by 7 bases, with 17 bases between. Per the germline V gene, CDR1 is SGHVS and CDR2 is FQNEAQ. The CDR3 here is CASSLGGTRVEEQYF. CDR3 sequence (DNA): TGTGCCAGCAGCTTAGGCGGGACACGGGTTGAGGAGCAGTACTTC.

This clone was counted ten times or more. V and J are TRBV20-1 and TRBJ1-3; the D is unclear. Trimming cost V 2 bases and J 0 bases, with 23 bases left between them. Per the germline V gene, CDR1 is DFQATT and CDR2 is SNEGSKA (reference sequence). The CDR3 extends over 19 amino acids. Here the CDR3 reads CSARPPRSTPPYSGNTIYF. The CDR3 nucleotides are TGCAGTGCTAGACCACCCCGAAGTACACCCCCGTACTCTGGAAACACCATATATTTT.